This entry describes one T cell receptor (beta chain). The antigen is not known. Trimming cost V 6 bases and J 0 bases, with 12 bases left between them. This CDR3 has 15 residues. Germline CDR1 is ENHRY and CDR2 is SYGVKD. The repertoire was sequenced with immunoSEQ multiplex PCR; TCRdb's copy has only in-frame clones and lacks some. The sample shows 100,000 to 150,000 clones, around 90% of them seen only once. The data derive from a study of T cell responses to AZD1222 COVID-19 vaccine. Study at large: Pooled in the analysis were second doses at about 4 or about 12 weeks. Study-level results: Spike-spanning, vaccine-associated CD4 TCRs were dominant at 160-218 and 743-854. Among those given AZD1222, only 5 to 7 were seropositive at baseline. An increase in Spike-specific TCR breadth and depth was observed after two AZD1222 doses.

The source of this sequence is an adult in good health. V usage is TRBV10-3 and J usage is TRBJ1-3; D uncertain. The source material was peripheral blood, sampled on day 0 of AZD1222 vaccination. CDR3 nucleotide sequence: TGTGCCATCAGCTCCCAACTTCCCTCTGGAAACACCATATATTTT. Translated, it gives CAISSQLPSGNTIYF.